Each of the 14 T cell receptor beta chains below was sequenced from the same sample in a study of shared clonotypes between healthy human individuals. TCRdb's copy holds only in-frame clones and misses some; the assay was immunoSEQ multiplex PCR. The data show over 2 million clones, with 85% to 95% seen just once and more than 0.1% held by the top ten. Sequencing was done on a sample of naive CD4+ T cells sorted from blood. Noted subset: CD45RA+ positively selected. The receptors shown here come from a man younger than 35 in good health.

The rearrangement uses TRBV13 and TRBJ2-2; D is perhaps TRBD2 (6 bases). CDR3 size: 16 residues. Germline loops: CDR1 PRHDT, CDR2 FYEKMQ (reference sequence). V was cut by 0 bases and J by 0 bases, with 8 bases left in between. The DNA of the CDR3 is TGTGCCAGCAGCTTAGGAGCGGGTACGAACACCGGGGAGCTGTTTTTT. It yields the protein CASSLGAGTNTGELFF.

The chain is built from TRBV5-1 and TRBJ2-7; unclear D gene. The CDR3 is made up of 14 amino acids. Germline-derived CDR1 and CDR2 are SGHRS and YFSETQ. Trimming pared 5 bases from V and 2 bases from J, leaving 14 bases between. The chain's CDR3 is CASSLTPDPYEQYF. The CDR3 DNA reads TGCGCCAGCAGTTTAACGCCCGATCCCTACGAGCAGTACTTC.

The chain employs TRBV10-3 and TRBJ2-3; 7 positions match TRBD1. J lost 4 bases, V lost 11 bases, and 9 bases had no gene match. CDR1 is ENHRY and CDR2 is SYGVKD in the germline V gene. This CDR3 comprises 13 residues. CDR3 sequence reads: CALRDSPSDTQYF. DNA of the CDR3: TGTGCCCTCCGGGACAGCCCCTCAGATACGCAGTATTTT.

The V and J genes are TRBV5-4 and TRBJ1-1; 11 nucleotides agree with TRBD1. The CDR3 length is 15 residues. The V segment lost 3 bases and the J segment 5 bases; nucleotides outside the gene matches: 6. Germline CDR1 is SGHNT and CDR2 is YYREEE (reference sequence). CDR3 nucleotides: TGTGCCAGCAGCTCTTCCCGGGACAGGGGGACTGAAGCTTTCTTT. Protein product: CASSSSRDRGTEAFF.

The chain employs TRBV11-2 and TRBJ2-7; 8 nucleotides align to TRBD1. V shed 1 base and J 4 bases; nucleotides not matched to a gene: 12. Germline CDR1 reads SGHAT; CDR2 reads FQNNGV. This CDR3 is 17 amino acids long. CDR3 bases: TGTGCCAGCAGCTTAGGGTGGGTGACAGGGGCCGAATACGAGCAGTACTTC. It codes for CASSLGWVTGAEYEQYF.

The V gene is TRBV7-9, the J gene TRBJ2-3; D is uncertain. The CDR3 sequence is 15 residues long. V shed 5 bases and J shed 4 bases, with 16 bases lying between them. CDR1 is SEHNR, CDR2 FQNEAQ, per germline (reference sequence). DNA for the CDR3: TGTGCCAGCAGCCGATCTGGGTCTAGGTCAGATACGCAGTATTTT. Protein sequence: CASSRSGSRSDTQYF.

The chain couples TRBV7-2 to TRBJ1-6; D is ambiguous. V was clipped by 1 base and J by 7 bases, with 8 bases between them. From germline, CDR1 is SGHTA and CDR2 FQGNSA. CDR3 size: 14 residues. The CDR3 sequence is CASSLVWNNSPLHF. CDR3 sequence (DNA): TGTGCCAGCAGCTTAGTGTGGAACAATTCACCCCTCCACTTT.

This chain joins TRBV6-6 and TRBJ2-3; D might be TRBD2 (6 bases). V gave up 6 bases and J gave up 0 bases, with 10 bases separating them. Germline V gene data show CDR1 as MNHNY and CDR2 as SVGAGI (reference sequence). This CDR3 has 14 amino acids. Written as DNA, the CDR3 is TGTGCCAGCAGAAAGGGAGGTAGCACAGATACGCAGTATTTT. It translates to CASRKGGSTDTQYF.

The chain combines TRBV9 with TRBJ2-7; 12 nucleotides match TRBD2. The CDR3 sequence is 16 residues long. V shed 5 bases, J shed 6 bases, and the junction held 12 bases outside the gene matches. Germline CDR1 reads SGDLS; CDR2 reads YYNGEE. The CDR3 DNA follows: TGTGCCAGCAGGAGGATTGGACTAGCGGGAAAGTGCGAGCAGTACTTC. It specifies CASRRIGLAGKCEQYF. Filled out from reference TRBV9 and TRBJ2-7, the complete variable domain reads DSGVTQTPKHLITATGQRVTLRCSPRSGDLSVYWYQQSLDQGLQFLIQYYNGEERAKGNILERFSAQQFPDLHSELNLSSLELGDSALYFCASRRIGLAGKCEQYFGPGTRLTVT.

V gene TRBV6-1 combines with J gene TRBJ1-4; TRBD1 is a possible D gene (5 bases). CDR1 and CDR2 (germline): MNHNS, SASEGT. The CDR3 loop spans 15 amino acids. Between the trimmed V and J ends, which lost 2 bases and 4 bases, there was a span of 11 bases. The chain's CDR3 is CASSESGTINEKLFF. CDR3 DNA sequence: TGTGCCAGCAGTGAATCCGGGACGATTAATGAAAAACTGTTTTTT.

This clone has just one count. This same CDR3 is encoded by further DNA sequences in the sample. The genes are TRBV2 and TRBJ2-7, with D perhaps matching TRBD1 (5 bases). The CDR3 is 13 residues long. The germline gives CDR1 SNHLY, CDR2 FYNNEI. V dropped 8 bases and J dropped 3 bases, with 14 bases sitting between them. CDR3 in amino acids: CASSREGVYEQYF. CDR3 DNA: TGTGCCAGCTCCCGCGAAGGGGTCTACGAGCAGTACTTC.

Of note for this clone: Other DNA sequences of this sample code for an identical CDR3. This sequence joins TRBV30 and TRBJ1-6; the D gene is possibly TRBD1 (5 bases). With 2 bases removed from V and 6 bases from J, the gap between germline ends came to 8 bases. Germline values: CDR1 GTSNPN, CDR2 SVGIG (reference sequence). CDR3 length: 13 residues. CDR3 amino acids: CAWSSGGNSPLHF. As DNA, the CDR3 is TGTGCCTGGAGTTCTGGGGGTAATTCACCCCTCCACTTT.

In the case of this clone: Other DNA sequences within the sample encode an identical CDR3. The CDR3 DNA reads as TGCGCCAGCAGCGGTCAAGGGGGGAACACTGAAGCTTTCTTT. Translating it yields CASSGQGGNTEAFF. This chain connects TRBV5-1 to TRBJ1-1, with D maybe TRBD1 (6 bases). The CDR3 length is 14 residues. With 4 bases removed from V and 1 base from J, the gap between germline ends came to 11 bases. Looked up from germline, CDR1 is SGHRS and CDR2 is YFSETQ.

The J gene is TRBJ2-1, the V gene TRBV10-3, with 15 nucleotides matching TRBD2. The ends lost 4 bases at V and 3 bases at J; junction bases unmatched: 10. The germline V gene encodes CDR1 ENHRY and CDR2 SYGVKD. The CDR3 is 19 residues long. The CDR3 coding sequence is TGTGCCATCAGTGGGATTGGGACTAGCGGGGGGCCCCGCTACAATGAGCAGTTCTTC. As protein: CAISGIGTSGGPRYNEQFF.